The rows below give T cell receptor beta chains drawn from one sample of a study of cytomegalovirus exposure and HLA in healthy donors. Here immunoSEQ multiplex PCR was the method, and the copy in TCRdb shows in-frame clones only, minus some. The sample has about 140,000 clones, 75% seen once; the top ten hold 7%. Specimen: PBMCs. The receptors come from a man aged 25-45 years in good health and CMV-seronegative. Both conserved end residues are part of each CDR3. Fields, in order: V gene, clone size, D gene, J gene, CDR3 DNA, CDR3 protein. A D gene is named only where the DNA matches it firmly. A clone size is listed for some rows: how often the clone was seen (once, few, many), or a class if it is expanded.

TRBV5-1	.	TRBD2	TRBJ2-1	TGCGCCAGCCTGGACCCGGGACTAGCGAACGAGCAGTTCTTC	CASLDPGLANEQFF
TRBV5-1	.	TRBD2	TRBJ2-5	TGCGCCAGCAGCTTAGTGGGACTAGCGGGTCAAGAGACCCAGTACTTC	CASSLVGLAGQETQYF
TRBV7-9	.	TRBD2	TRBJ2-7	TGTTCCAGCAGCCCTAGCGGTGGGGGACCTCACGAGCAGTACTTC	CSSSPSGGGPHEQYF
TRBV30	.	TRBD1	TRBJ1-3	TGTACAGGGACAGGAAACTCTGGAAACACCATATATTTT	CTGTGNSGNTIYF
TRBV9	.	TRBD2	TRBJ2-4	TGTGCCAGCAGCGTAGGACTAGCGGGGGATCCGGGTCAAAACAGTCAGTACTTC	CASSVGLAGDPGQNSQYF
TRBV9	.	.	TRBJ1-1	TGTGCCAGCAGCGTAGCTGGAACAGGGGAAGCTTTCTTT	CASSVAGTGEAFF
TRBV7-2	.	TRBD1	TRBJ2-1	TGTGCCAGCAGCTTAACCGGGACAGGGGGATACAATGAGCAGTTCTTC	CASSLTGTGGYNEQFF
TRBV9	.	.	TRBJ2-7	TGTGCCAGCAGCAGGGACGGGCAGGGGATCGACGAGCAGTACTTC	CASSRDGQGIDEQYF
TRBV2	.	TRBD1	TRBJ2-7	TGTGCCAGCAGACGACAGGGGGGGTCTTACGAGCAGTACTTC	CASRRQGGSYEQYF
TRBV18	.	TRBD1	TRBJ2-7	TGTGCCAGCTCACCTCTGAACAGGGGGGATCACGAGCAGTACTTC	CASSPLNRGDHEQYF
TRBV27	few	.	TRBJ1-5	TGTGCCAGCAGATCGGGGAATCAGCCCCAGCATTTT	CASRSGNQPQHF
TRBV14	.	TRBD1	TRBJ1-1	TGTGCCAGCAGCCGATGGACAGGGGGCACTGAAGCTTTCTTT	CASSRWTGGTEAFF
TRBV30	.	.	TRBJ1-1	TGTGCCTGGAGCAGGGAGAGGGGGGCTTTCTTT	CAWSRERGAFF
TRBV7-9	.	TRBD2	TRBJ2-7	TGTGCCAGCACCCCTCCGGGGGGGAGGGCCGACGAGCAGTACTTC	CASTPPGGRADEQYF
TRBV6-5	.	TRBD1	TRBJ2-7	TGTGCCAGCAGTTACTCACAGGGGGTACAGTACTTC	CASSYSQGVQYF
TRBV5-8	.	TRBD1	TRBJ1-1	TGTGCCAGCAGCTCCTGGACAGGGGGCGCCGCTTTCTTT	CASSSWTGGAAFF
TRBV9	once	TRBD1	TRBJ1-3	TGTGCCAGCAGCGCTACAGGGGATTCTGGAAACACCATATATTTT	CASSATGDSGNTIYF
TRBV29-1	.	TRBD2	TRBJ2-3	TGCAGCGTAGCGGGACTAGCGGCCACAGATACGCAGTATTTT	CSVAGLAATDTQYF
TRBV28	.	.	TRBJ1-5	TGTGCCAGCAGTGGGGGGGGCAGGGGTCTCTATCAGCCCCAGCATTTT	CASSGGGRGLYQPQHF
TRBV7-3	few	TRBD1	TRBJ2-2	TGTGCCAGCAGCTTAAGCCCCACAGGGGCGAACACCGGGGAGCTGTTTTTT	CASSLSPTGANTGELFF
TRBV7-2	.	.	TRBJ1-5	TGTGCCAGCAGCCTTGACAGGACGTCTCAGCCCCAGCATTTT	CASSLDRTSQPQHF
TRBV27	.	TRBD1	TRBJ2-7	TGTGCCAGCAGTCTACAGGGGTCCTACGAGCAGTACTTC	CASSLQGSYEQYF
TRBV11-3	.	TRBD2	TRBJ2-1	TGTGCCAGCAGCGGGGGAGGGGCGGAATTTAATGAGCAGTTCTTC	CASSGGGAEFNEQFF
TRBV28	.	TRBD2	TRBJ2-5	TGTGCCAGCCGTCGCGGGGGGGCCGAGGAGACCCAGTACTTC	CASRRGGAEETQYF
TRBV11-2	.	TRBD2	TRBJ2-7	TGTGCCAGCAGCGTCCGGGAGGGCCACTACGAGCAGTACTTC	CASSVREGHYEQYF
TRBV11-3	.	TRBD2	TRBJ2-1	TGTGCCAGCAGCCCCTCCCCGGGACTAGCGGGAGCACCTTACAATGAGCAGTTCTTC	CASSPSPGLAGAPYNEQFF
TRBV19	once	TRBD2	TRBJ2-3	TGTGCCAGTAGTATGGGGCGGGAGACAGATACGCAGTATTTT	CASSMGRETDTQYF
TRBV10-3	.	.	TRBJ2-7	TGTGCCATCAGTGGAGGCCGAAGCTCCTACGAGCAGTACTTC	CAISGGRSSYEQYF
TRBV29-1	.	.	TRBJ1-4	TGCAGCGTTGGTCAGGGTTTTGGTGAAAAACTGTTTTTT	CSVGQGFGEKLFF
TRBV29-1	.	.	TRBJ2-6	TGCAGCATTGTAACTGGGGCCAACGTCCTGACTTTC	CSIVTGANVLTF
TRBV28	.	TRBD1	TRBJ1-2	TGTGCCAGCAGTTTGGTGGGAGGGACAGGGGGAAGGTATGGCTACACCTTC	CASSLVGGTGGRYGYTF
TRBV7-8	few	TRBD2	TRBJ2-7	TGTGCCAGCAGCTCGGGACTAGCGGGAGCACAAGGAGGCTACGAGCAGTACTTC	CASSSGLAGAQGGYEQYF
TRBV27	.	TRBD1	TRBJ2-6	TGTGCCAGCAGTAGGGGACAGATAATCTCTGGGGCCAACGGCCTGACTTTC	CASSRGQIISGANGLTF
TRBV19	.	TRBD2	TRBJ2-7	TGTGCCAGTAGTATCGCCCCCCGACGACTAGCGGGAGACTACGAGCAGTACTTC	CASSIAPRRLAGDYEQYF
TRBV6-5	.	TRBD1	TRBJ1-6	TGTGCCAGCAGTTACACCGACAGGGGGTACCGTTCACCCCTCCACTTT	CASSYTDRGYRSPLHF
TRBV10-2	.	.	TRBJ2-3	TGCGCCACCCGTCTAGCGCCCCGGACAGATACGCAGTATTTT	CATRLAPRTDTQYF
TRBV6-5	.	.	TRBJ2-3	TGTGCCAGCAGTTACGAAGCGCCGAGCACAGATACGCAGTATTTT	CASSYEAPSTDTQYF
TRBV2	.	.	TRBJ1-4	TGTGCCAGCAGCCCCGGGGGAACTAATGAAAAACTGTTTTTT	CASSPGGTNEKLFF
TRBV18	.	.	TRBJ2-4	TGTGCCAGCTCACCTTCTTCCCAACAGGGATGGAAAAACATTCAGTACTTC	CASSPSSQQGWKNIQYF
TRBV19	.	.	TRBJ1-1	TGTGCCAGTAGTCAGGGACTGCTTTCGAACACTGAAGCTTTCTTT	CASSQGLLSNTEAFF
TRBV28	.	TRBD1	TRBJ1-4	TGTGCCAGCAGTAGTCCCGGGACAGGGGCGGCTAATGAAAAACTGTTTTTT	CASSSPGTGAANEKLFF
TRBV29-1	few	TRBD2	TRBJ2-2	TGCAGCGTCTATCTTAGCGGGAGGGGGGCCGGGGAGCTGTTTTTT	CSVYLSGRGAGELFF
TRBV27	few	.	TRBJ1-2	TGTGCCAGCAGTAACAGGGACCGTGACTATGGCTACACCTTC	CASSNRDRDYGYTF
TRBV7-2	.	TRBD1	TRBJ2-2	TGTGCCAGCAGAAACGACAGGGGTGACGGGGAGCTGTTTTTT	CASRNDRGDGELFF
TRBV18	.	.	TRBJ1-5	TGTGCCAGCTCACCGGGGGGGAGCAATCAGCCCCAGCATTTT	CASSPGGSNQPQHF
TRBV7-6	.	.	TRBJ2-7	TGTGCCAGCAGCCCTCGGGTAGCGGAGTCCTACGAGCAGTACTTC	CASSPRVAESYEQYF
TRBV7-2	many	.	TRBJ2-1	TGTGCCAGCAGCCTGGGCAGGGGCGATGAGCAGTTCTTC	CASSLGRGDEQFF
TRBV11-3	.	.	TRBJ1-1	TGTGCCAGCAGCTTATCCGCGGACACTGAAGCTTTCTTT	CASSLSADTEAFF
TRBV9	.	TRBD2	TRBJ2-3	TGTGCCAGCAGCGTATCCCCGATTACGGGAGGGGGGCCAGATACGCAGTATTTT	CASSVSPITGGGPDTQYF